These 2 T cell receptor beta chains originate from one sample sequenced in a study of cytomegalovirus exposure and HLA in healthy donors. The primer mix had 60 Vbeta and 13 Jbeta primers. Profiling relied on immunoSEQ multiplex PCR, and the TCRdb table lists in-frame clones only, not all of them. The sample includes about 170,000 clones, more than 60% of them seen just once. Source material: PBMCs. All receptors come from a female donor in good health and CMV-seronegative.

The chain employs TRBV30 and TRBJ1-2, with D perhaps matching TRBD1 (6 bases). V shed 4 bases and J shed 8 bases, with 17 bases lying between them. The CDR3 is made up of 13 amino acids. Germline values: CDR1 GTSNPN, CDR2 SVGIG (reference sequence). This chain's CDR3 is CAWKSTGWGGYTF. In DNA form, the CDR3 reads TGTGCCTGGAAATCCACAGGGTGGGGAGGCTACACCTTC. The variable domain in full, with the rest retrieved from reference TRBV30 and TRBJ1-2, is SQTIHQWPATLVQPVGSPLSLECTVEGTSNPNLYWYRQAAGRGLQLLFYSVGIGQISSEVPQNLSASRPQDRQFILSSKKLLLSDSGFYLCAWKSTGWGGYTFGSGTRLTVV.

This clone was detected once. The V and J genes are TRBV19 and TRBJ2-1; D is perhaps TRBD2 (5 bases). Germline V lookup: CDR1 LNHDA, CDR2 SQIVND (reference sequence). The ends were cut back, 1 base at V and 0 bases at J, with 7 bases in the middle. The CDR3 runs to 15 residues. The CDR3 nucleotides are TGTGCCAGTAGTATAGCGGGGAGCTCCTACAATGAGCAGTTCTTC. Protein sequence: CASSIAGSSYNEQFF.